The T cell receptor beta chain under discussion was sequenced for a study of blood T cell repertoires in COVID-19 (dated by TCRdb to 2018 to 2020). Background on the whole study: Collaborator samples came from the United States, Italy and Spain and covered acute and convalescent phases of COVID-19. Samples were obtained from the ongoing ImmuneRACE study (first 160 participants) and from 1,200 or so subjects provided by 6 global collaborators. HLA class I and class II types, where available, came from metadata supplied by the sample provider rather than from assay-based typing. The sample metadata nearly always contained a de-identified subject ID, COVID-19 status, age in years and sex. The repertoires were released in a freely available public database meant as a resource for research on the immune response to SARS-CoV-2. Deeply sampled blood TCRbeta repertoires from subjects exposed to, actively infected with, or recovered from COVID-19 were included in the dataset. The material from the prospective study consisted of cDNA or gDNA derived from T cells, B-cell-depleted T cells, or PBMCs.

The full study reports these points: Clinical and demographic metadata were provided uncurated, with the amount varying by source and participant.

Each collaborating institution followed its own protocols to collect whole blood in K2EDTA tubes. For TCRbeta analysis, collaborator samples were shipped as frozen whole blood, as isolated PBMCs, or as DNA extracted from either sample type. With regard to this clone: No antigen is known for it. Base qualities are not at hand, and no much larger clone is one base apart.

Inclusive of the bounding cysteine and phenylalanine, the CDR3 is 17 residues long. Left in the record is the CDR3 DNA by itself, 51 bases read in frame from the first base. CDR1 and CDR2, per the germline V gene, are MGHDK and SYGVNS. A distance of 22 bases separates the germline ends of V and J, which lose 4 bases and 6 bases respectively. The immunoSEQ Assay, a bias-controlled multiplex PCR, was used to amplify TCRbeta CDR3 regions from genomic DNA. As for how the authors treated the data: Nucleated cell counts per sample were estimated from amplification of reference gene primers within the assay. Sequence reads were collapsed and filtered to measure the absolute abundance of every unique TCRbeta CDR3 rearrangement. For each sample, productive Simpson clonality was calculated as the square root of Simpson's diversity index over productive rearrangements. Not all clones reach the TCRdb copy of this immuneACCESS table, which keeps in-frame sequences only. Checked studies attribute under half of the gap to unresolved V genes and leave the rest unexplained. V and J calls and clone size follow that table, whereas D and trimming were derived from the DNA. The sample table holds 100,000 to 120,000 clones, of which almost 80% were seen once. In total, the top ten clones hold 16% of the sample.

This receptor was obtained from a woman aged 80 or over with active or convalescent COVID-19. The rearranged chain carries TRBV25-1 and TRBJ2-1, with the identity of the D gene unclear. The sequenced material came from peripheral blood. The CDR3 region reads CASSAFTATVSRNEQFF. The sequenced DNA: TGTGCCAGCAGTGCGTTTACAGCCACCGTCTCTCGCAATGAGCAGTTCTTC.